The 2 T cell receptor beta chains given below trace back to one sample, sequenced in a study of vaccination effects on CD4 cells after COVID-19. For these receptors, no antigen is known. With the ViraFEST assay, the study expanded antigen-specific CD4+ T cells using viral peptide pools, then sequenced them. Isolation of CD4+ T cells took place after around 10 days of culture. The cohort was immunized with two doses of either the BNT162b2 or mRNA-1273 vaccine. Profiled with immunoSEQ multiplex PCR; TCRdb holds only in-frame clones, not every one. The table has roughly 41,000 clones, over 60% seen once. The specimen comprised CD4+ T cells from PBMCs cultured with HCoV-OC43 spike peptides, sampled after COVID-19 vaccination. Sample subset: HCoV-OC43 spike overlapping peptide pool stimulation. The source is a human donor who received a COVID-19 vaccine.

The gene calls are TRBV2 and TRBJ1-1, with 8 bases fitting TRBD1. Germline loops: CDR1 SNHLY, CDR2 FYNNEI. J gave up 1 base and V 5 bases, and 3 bases lay outside the gene matches. The CDR3 covers 14 residues. The CDR3 region is CASSSQGGNTEAFF. DNA of the CDR3: TGTGCCAGCAGTTCACAGGGGGGGAACACTGAAGCTTTCTTT.

The rearrangement uses TRBV7-9 and TRBJ1-4; the D is unclear. V shed 5 bases and J shed 4 bases, with 5 bases lying between them. The CDR3 covers 12 residues. The germline V gene has CDR1 SEHNR and CDR2 FQNEAQ (reference sequence). The CDR3, as DNA: TGTGCCAGCAGCCGTGATAATGAAAAACTGTTTTTT. It yields the protein CASSRDNEKLFF.